This TCR beta chain was captured in a study of post-analysis software for immune sequencing data. The sample holds a few counts of this clonotype. Antigen unknown. Findings and limits, study-wide: Relative to controls, patients had a few TRBV segments at higher frequency, with TRBV5-6, TRBV5-1 and TRBV20-1 among these.

Trimming cost V 1 base and J 4 bases; bases outside gene matches: 3. CDR1 is MNHEY, CDR2 SMNVEV, per germline (reference sequence). This CDR3 spans 14 amino acids. Sequencing libraries made from TCR beta cDNA carried unique molecular identifiers. One entry per CDR3 protein results from TCRdb running MiXCR on the PCR reads. The sample includes around 710,000 distinct CDR3 sequences, more than 45% of them seen just once. Sequencing was carried out using blood. The sequence was collected from a girl aged 5-17 years with multiple sclerosis. J is TRBJ2-5 and V is TRBV27, with TRBD2 matching over 7 bases. Written as DNA, the CDR3 is TGTGCCAGCAGTTTATGGTCGGGGGGAGAGACCCAGTACTTC. Amino acids: CASSLWSGGETQYF.